This record covers a single T cell receptor beta chain. This clone's antigen is unknown. The input lacks base qualities; no much larger clone sits a single base away. The sample belongs to a study of OX40 agonist ivuxolimab in advanced cancers. A note on the overall study: Ivuxolimab was an agonistic, fully human IgG2 monoclonal antibody directed against OX40 (CD134), a costimulatory receptor. Intravenous ivuxolimab was administered to patients every 2 weeks at six dose levels: 0.01, 0.1, 0.3, 1.5, 3 and 10 mg/kg. Of the approximately 54 patients in dose escalation, about 20 had hepatocellular carcinoma, some 15 had melanoma, 9 had renal cell carcinoma and 9 had head and neck cancer. In the dose-escalation cohort, roughly 80% of patients were male, and the mean age was approximately 60 years, with a range of roughly 23 to 85. Prior anti-PD-1, anti-PD-L1 or anti-CTLA-4 therapy was permitted, and approximately 41% of dose-escalation patients had received checkpoint inhibitors. Partial responses were achieved by three dose-escalation patients, of whom one had hepatocellular carcinoma and two had cutaneous melanoma. The point of sequencing TCRbeta in the periphery was to test whether ivuxolimab changed TCR sequence diversity and drove clonal T-cell expansion. The paper covers the monotherapy dose-escalation part of the phase I ivuxolimab trial, which included N of about 50 patients. Paper-wide results and their limitations: After ivuxolimab, expanded clones were on average more numerous among CD8+ T cells than among CD4+ T cells. Clonal expansion of both CD4+ and CD8+ blood T cells was observed from baseline to week 6 at doses 0.1 to 3.0 mg/kg. Low levels of normalized T-cell clonal expansion were also seen in some patients who did not respond. Which antigens the clonally expanded peripheral T cells were specific for was not determined. Partial responders in the 0.1-3.0 mg/kg groups had among the lowest normalized peripheral clonal expansion, especially among CD8+ T cells.

Trimming takes 5 bases from V and 4 bases from J, and the germline ends sit 11 bases apart. Via the germline V gene (reference sequence), CDR1 is SEHNR and CDR2 FQNEAQ. The CDR3 numbers 13 residues from cysteine through phenylalanine. Left in the record is the CDR3 DNA by itself, 39 bases read in frame from the first base. Genomic DNA was isolated from the sorted cells so that the TCRbeta CDR3 region could be sequenced. The immunoSEQ Assay was used to sequence the TCRbeta CDR3 regions. Imported from immuneACCESS, the table was reduced by TCRdb to in-frame sequences with V and J called. These copies leave out some clones; in studies compared against another copy, an unresolved V gene accounts for under half, and the cause of the remainder is not known. This sample is represented by over 45,000 clones; around 84% of them were singletons. About 0.65% of the sample rests with the top ten. Patients with a history of autoimmune disease or receiving systemic immunosuppression were excluded from the trial. Peripheral blood for TCR sequencing was drawn from every dose cohort at baseline, at cycle 4 day 1 and at cycle 7 day 1. The samples were drawn from a first-in-human, open-label, multicenter phase I dose-escalation trial of ivuxolimab. Adults with locally advanced or metastatic head and neck squamous cell, hepatocellular, melanoma or renal cell carcinoma were enrolled in the trial. CD4+ and CD8+ T cells were sorted separately from peripheral blood before TCR sequencing.

Recombination linked TRBV7-9 to TRBJ1-1; there is no confident call for the D gene. This material consisted of CD4+ or CD8+ T cells sorted from blood, taken in a trial of the OX40 agonist ivuxolimab. This clonotype was obtained from an adult with an advanced solid tumor such as melanoma, head and neck, liver or kidney cancer. The CDR3 has the sequence CASSTTAGTEAFF. The DNA reads TGTGCCAGCAGCACAACGGCTGGCACTGAAGCTTTCTTT.